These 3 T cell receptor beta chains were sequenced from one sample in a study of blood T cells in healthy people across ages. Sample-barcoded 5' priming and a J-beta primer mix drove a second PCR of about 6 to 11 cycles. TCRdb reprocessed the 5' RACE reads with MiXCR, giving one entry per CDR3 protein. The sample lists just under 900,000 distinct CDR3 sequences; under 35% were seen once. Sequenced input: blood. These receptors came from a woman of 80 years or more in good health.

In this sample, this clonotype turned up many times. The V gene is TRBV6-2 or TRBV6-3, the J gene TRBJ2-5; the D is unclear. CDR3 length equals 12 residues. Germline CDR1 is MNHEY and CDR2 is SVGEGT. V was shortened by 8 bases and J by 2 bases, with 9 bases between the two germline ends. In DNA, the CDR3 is TGTGCCAGCGCGGATTGGCAAGAGACCCAGTACTTC. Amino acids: CASADWQETQYF.

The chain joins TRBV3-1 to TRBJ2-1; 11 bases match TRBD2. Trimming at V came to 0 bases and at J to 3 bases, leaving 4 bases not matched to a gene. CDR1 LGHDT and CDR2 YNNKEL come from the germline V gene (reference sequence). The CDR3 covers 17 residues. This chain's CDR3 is CASSQEATSGGYNEQFF. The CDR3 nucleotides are TGTGCCAGCAGCCAAGAAGCTACTAGCGGGGGCTACAATGAGCAGTTCTTC.

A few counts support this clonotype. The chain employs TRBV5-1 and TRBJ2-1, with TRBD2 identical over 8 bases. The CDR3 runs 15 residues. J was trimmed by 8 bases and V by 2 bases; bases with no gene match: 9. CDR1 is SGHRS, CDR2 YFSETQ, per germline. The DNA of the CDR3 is TGCGCCAGCAGCTTTTACGGGAGGGCGGTGGATGAGCAGTTCTTC. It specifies CASSFYGRAVDEQFF.